A single sample gave rise to the 13 T cell receptor beta chains below, sequenced in a study of T cells after posttransplantation cyclophosphamide. This table comes from immunoSEQ multiplex PCR, and its TCRdb copy is limited to in-frame clones, with some not included. The sample comprises under 50,000 clones, roughly 88% of which are singletons, and about 2.5% rests with the top ten. Cyclophosphamide on days +3 and +4 followed busulfan-fludarabine conditioning and a marrow graft. Sequences were derived from PBMCs, sampled about 62 days after allogeneic stem cell transplant with posttransplant cyclophosphamide. The source of these receptors is a male patient aged 60 to 75 who received an allogeneic stem cell transplant from a related donor and was CMV-positive. Some T cells may be graft donor cells.

The rearrangement links TRBV2 to TRBJ2-7; D ambiguous. The germline V and J ends were trimmed by 6 bases and 0 bases, with 6 bases remaining between them. The CDR3 extends over 12 amino acids. Germline V CDR1 and CDR2: SNHLY, FYNNEI. The CDR3 loop is CASSYSSYEQYV. The CDR3 DNA follows: TGTGCCAGCAGCTACAGCTCCTACGAGCAGTACGTC.

This chain uses TRBV5-5 with TRBJ1-1; no definite D call. This CDR3 is built from 14 residues. The germline V and J ends were trimmed by 0 bases and 1 base, with 7 bases remaining between them. CDR1 SGHKS and CDR2 YYEKEE come from the germline V gene (reference sequence). CDR3 bases: TGTGCCAGCAGCTTGGAACAGACGAACACTGAAGCTTTCTTT. Translated: CASSLEQTNTEAFF.

The chain recombines TRBV6-5 with TRBJ1-1, with D unclear. The V end lost 0 bases, the J end lost 2 bases, and 4 bases lay between the germline ends. CDR3 length: 13 amino acids. Germline lookup yields CDR1 MNHEY and CDR2 SVGAGI. The CDR3 reads CASSYSRNTEAFF. CDR3 sequence (DNA): TGTGCCAGCAGTTACTCTAGAAACACTGAAGCTTTCTTT.

The chain joins TRBV6-5 to TRBJ2-7, with 10 positions matching TRBD2. This CDR3 has 15 amino acids. Germline V CDR1 and CDR2: MNHEY, SVGAGI. Unmatched junction bases numbered 5, after V lost 6 bases and J lost 0 bases. The CDR3 coding sequence is TGTGCCAGCAGATTAGCGGGGGGAGACTCCTACGAGCAGTACGTC. Translated: CASRLAGGDSYEQYV.

This clone was detected only once. The V and J genes are TRBV25-1 and TRBJ2-3, with TRBD2 identical over 7 bases. The CDR3 is made up of 16 amino acids. V dropped 1 base and J dropped 5; count of bases not matched to a gene: 9. CDR1 is MGHDK, CDR2 SYGVNS, per germline. CDR3 bases: TGTGCCAGCAGTGAATTCCTCGGGGGGTTAATAGATACGCAGTATTTT. It is translated as CASSEFLGGLIDTQYF.

The J gene is TRBJ1-1, the V gene TRBV5-5; the match to TRBD1 covers 8 bases. The CDR3 consists of 16 residues. Looked up from germline, CDR1 is SGHKS and CDR2 is YYEKEE (reference sequence). V lost 5 bases, J lost 6 bases, and 15 bases stayed unmatched. The CDR3 is CASSLQGALSTAEAFF. CDR3 nucleotide sequence: TGTGCCAGCAGTTTGCAGGGGGCGCTTAGTACCGCTGAAGCTTTCTTT.

V gene TRBV5-1 combines with J gene TRBJ1-4, with D possibly matching TRBD1 (5 bases). This CDR3 contains 14 residues. Germline CDR1 and CDR2: SGHRS and YFSETQ. Trimming removed 1 base from V and 4 bases from J, with 8 bases in between. CDR3: CASSLQDNNEKLFF. The CDR3 bases are TGCGCCAGCAGCTTGCAGGACAATAATGAAAAACTGTTTTTT.

J is TRBJ1-2 and V is TRBV28, with D perhaps matching TRBD1 (6 bases). V was cut by 8 bases and J by 7 bases, with 14 bases left in between. This CDR3 has 12 residues. Germline-derived CDR1 and CDR2 are MDHEN and SYDVKM. The CDR3, as DNA: TGTGCCAGCCGGCGGGGGGCGGGTGGCTACACCTTC. This codes for CASRRGAGGYTF.

This chain joins TRBV6-5 and TRBJ1-3; 7 bases match TRBD1. Germline-derived CDR1 and CDR2 are MNHEY and SVGAGI. The CDR3 contains 15 residues. V shed 0 bases, J shed 4 bases, and the junction held 3 bases outside the gene matches. CDR3 coding DNA: TGTGCCAGCAGTTACTCGACAGGGATGGGAAACACCATATATTTT. It encodes CASSYSTGMGNTIYF.

This chain connects TRBV10-2 to TRBJ1-5, with D maybe TRBD1 (6 bases). CDR1 is WSHSY, CDR2 SAAADI, per germline. The CDR3 sequence is 15 residues long. Trimming pared 5 bases from V and 2 bases from J, leaving 13 bases between. DNA for the CDR3: TGCGCCAGCAGTACAGGGTTTATAGGCAATCAGCCCCAGCATTTT. It translates to CASSTGFIGNQPQHF.

The J gene is TRBJ2-5, the V gene TRBV21-1; the table's D call of TRBD2 was not tested on the DNA. TRBV21-1 is deemed a pseudogene. This CDR3 spans 15 amino acids. CDR3 in DNA: TGTGCCGGGTCCCAGTTTGATAGTAGCGGGGGTTCCCAGTACTTC. This gives the protein CAGSQFDSSGGSQYF.

CDR3 in amino acids: CASSPGPSLYGYTF. CDR3 nucleotide sequence: TGTGCCAGCAGCCCGGGTCCAAGCCTCTATGGCTACACCTTC. V and J are TRBV27 and TRBJ1-2; D is ambiguous. CDR3 length: 14 amino acids. Trimming removed 6 bases at V and 4 bases at J, with 15 bases between. CDR1 is MNHEY and CDR2 is SMNVEV in the germline V gene (reference sequence).

The V call is TRBV6-5, the J call TRBJ2-5, with 7 bases fitting TRBD2. This CDR3 comprises 14 residues. The V gene end was trimmed by 2 bases and the J gene end by 5 bases; junction bases not matched to a gene: 5. CDR1 is MNHEY, CDR2 SVGAGI, per germline. This chain's CDR3 is CASSYGRGWETQYF. The CDR3 nucleotides are TGTGCCAGCAGTTACGGGCGGGGGTGGGAGACCCAGTACTTC.